These T cell receptor beta chains were read from a single sample in a study of CD8 T cells in ankylosing spondylitis. TCRdb independently ran MiXCR on the 5' RACE reads; one entry per CDR3 protein. The sample includes 700,000 or so distinct CDR3 sequences, 15% to 20% of them seen just once. The specimen was blood, either unsorted or a sorted T cell fraction (not recorded which). These receptors all stem from a male donor with ankylosing spondylitis. Each CDR3 is given with its conserved first and last residue. Each record gives: D gene, J gene, V gene, clone size, CDR3 protein, CDR3 DNA. A D gene is named only where the DNA matches it firmly. Size tells how often a clone was seen (once, few, many) or the class of an expanded clone, and some rows leave it out.

d_gene: TRBD1
j_gene: TRBJ1-1
v_gene: TRBV20-1
abundance: few
CDR3aa: CSARDTGGWWNTEAFF
CDR3nt: TGCAGTGCTAGGGATACAGGGGGATGGTGGAACACTGAAGCTTTCTTT

d_gene: -
j_gene: TRBJ2-2
v_gene: TRBV12-3/TRBV12-4
abundance: few
CDR3aa: CASTPEGANTGELFF
CDR3nt: TGTGCCAGCACCCCGGAGGGGGCCAACACCGGGGAGCTGTTTTTT

d_gene: TRBD1
j_gene: TRBJ1-6
v_gene: TRBV13
abundance: -
CDR3aa: CASSLSLGQGFSPLHF
CDR3nt: TGTGCCAGCAGCTTATCGCTGGGACAGGGTTTTTCACCCCTCCACTTT

d_gene: TRBD1
j_gene: TRBJ2-7
v_gene: TRBV11-2
abundance: -
CDR3aa: CASSLEQGAHEQYF
CDR3nt: TGTGCCAGCAGCTTAGAACAGGGGGCACACGAGCAGTACTTC

d_gene: -
j_gene: TRBJ1-1
v_gene: TRBV4-3
abundance: -
CDR3aa: CASSQGTAEAFF
CDR3nt: TGCGCCAGCAGCCAAGGGACAGCCGAAGCTTTCTTT

d_gene: TRBD1
j_gene: TRBJ2-1
v_gene: TRBV11-2
abundance: -
CDR3aa: CASSLSTGGRDEQFF
CDR3nt: TGTGCCAGCAGCTTAAGTACAGGGGGCAGGGATGAGCAGTTCTTC

d_gene: -
j_gene: TRBJ2-1
v_gene: TRBV12-3/TRBV12-4
abundance: few
CDR3aa: CASSLKTSPYSYNEQFF
CDR3nt: TGTGCCAGCAGTTTAAAAACTAGCCCCTACTCCTACAATGAGCAGTTCTTC

d_gene: -
j_gene: TRBJ2-1
v_gene: TRBV7-9
abundance: -
CDR3aa: CASSLYQQSYNEQFF
CDR3nt: TGTGCCAGCAGCTTATACCAACAGTCCTACAATGAGCAGTTCTTC

d_gene: TRBD1
j_gene: TRBJ1-2
v_gene: TRBV29-1
abundance: few
CDR3aa: CSARQGTNYGYTF
CDR3nt: TGCAGCGCCCGACAGGGCACTAACTATGGCTACACCTTC

d_gene: TRBD2
j_gene: TRBJ2-7
v_gene: TRBV4-1
abundance: few
CDR3aa: CASSQGLAGGYGQYF
CDR3nt: TGCGCCAGCAGCCAGGGACTAGCGGGAGGCTACGGGCAGTACTTC

d_gene: TRBD2
j_gene: TRBJ2-1
v_gene: TRBV12-3/TRBV12-4
abundance: -
CDR3aa: CASSPSWGGYEQFF
CDR3nt: TGTGCCAGCAGCCCCTCTTGGGGGGGGTATGAGCAGTTCTTC

d_gene: TRBD1
j_gene: TRBJ2-5
v_gene: TRBV5-1
abundance: -
CDR3aa: CASSIGQGGTQYF
CDR3nt: TGCGCCAGCAGCATCGGACAGGGGGGGACCCAGTACTTC

d_gene: -
j_gene: TRBJ2-7
v_gene: TRBV27
abundance: -
CDR3aa: CASSLVGRPYEQYF
CDR3nt: TGTGCCAGCAGTTTAGTGGGCCGCCCCTACGAGCAGTACTTC

d_gene: -
j_gene: TRBJ1-4
v_gene: TRBV15
abundance: -
CDR3aa: CATSRDRAVNEKLFF
CDR3nt: TGTGCCACCAGCAGAGATAGGGCAGTTAATGAAAAACTGTTTTTT

d_gene: -
j_gene: TRBJ2-1
v_gene: TRBV7-2
abundance: -
CDR3aa: CASREDWGIMPYNEQFF
CDR3nt: TGTGCCAGCAGGGAGGACTGGGGGATAATGCCTTACAATGAGCAGTTCTTC

d_gene: -
j_gene: TRBJ2-7
v_gene: TRBV12-3/TRBV12-4
abundance: many
CDR3aa: CASSLALGAPYEQYF
CDR3nt: TGTGCCAGCAGTTTAGCCTTGGGGGCTCCCTACGAGCAGTACTTC

d_gene: -
j_gene: TRBJ2-5
v_gene: TRBV19
abundance: -
CDR3aa: CASSLYPSPQETQYF
CDR3nt: TGTGCCAGTAGTTTGTACCCTAGCCCTCAAGAGACCCAGTACTTC

d_gene: -
j_gene: TRBJ2-2
v_gene: TRBV7-9
abundance: -
CDR3aa: CASSSLGGEANTGELFF
CDR3nt: TGTGCCAGCAGCTCACTAGGGGGAGAAGCGAACACCGGGGAGCTGTTTTTT

d_gene: -
j_gene: TRBJ2-7
v_gene: TRBV6-1
abundance: once
CDR3aa: CASSEVREQVYEQYF
CDR3nt: TGTGCCAGCAGTGAAGTGAGGGAGCAGGTGTACGAGCAGTACTTC

d_gene: TRBD2
j_gene: TRBJ2-3
v_gene: TRBV4-1
abundance: few
CDR3aa: CASSQESTSGSADTQYF
CDR3nt: TGCGCCAGCAGCCAAGAGAGCACTAGCGGGAGCGCAGATACGCAGTATTTT

d_gene: -
j_gene: TRBJ1-2
v_gene: TRBV27
abundance: few
CDR3aa: CASSFLVYGYTF
CDR3nt: TGTGCCAGCAGTTTCCTGGTCTATGGCTACACCTTC

d_gene: -
j_gene: TRBJ2-1
v_gene: TRBV4-1
abundance: -
CDR3aa: CASRQTQGGYNEQFF
CDR3nt: TGCGCCAGCAGACAGACACAGGGAGGATACAATGAGCAGTTCTTC